The entry below gives a single T cell receptor (beta chain) sequence along with its context. The repertoire was sequenced with immunoSEQ multiplex PCR; TCRdb's copy has only in-frame clones and lacks some. The sample consists of about 380,000 clones, 87% of them appearing once. This sample stems from a study of blood T cell repertoires in COVID-19. Study background: Nucleic acid was either cDNA or gDNA, and it came from T cells, B-cell-depleted T cells, or PBMCs.

Input material: PBMCs or T cells enriched from blood (not recorded which). The TCR comes from a young woman who had recovered from COVID-19.

The CDR3 DNA follows: TGTGCCAGCAGCGAGGGGCTGAACACTGAAGCTTTCTTT. Translated: CASSEGLNTEAFF. The rearrangement uses TRBV9 and TRBJ1-1; a weak D match, TRBD1 (5 bases). The germline gives CDR1 SGDLS, CDR2 YYNGEE. V was pared by 3 bases and J by 0 bases, with 6 bases between. The CDR3 covers 13 residues. Full variable domain (remainder filled in from reference TRBV9 and TRBJ1-1): DSGVTQTPKHLITATGQRVTLRCSPRSGDLSVYWYQQSLDQGLQFLIQYYNGEERAKGNILERFSAQQFPDLHSELNLSSLELGDSALYFCASSEGLNTEAFFGQGTRLTVV.